The following is a T cell receptor (beta chain) sequence with its context. Its antigen is currently unknown. Trimming removed 6 bases from V and 6 bases from J, with 15 bases in between. The CDR3 consists of 14 residues. The germline CDR1 and CDR2 sequences are SNHLY and FYNNEI. These data come from a study of identifying expanded T cells in peripheral blood. General observations from the study: Clone count variance between roughly 2-week samples rose with total template count.

Healthy donors had no documented immune events, such as infections, while sampled. Here immunoSEQ multiplex PCR was the method, and the copy in TCRdb shows in-frame clones only, minus some. The sample holds under 150,000 clones, more than 80% seen once. This sequence originates from a person aged 18 to 70 in good health. The chain recombines TRBV2 with TRBJ2-1; D perhaps matches TRBD1 (5 bases). The sequenced material came from blood. The CDR3 bases are TGTGCCAGCAGCGGCTTCCTTAGGGGCAATGAGCAGTTCTTC. This sequence encodes CASSGFLRGNEQFF.